This T cell receptor (beta chain) was recovered during a study of human T cells and chemical hapten exposure. Time point noted: patch test 3, about 24 weeks after DPC sensitization. As to treatment: therapeutic diphenylcyclopropenone sensitization with weekly scalp DPC. Sequencing started from total RNA isolated from unfractionated whole blood. V was pared by 5 bases and J by 4 bases, with 2 bases of the junction left unmatched. The CDR3 loop spans 12 amino acids. This clonotype was seen more than once but under ten times. TCRdb fed the RACE reads into MiXCR, producing one record per CDR3 protein. The repertoire holds 85,000 to 100,000 distinct CDR3 sequences, with roughly 27% as singletons.

Sequencing was performed on whole blood, taken in connection with sensitization to the hapten diphenylcyclopropenone (DPC). The chain links TRBV12-3 or TRBV12-4 to TRBJ2-7; 7 bases align to TRBD1. The receptor's source is a man in his forties with alopecia areata. Some clones in this sample may be carry-over from other donors' samples. The DNA for the CDR3 is TGTGCCAGCAGTCCGGGACAGTACGAGCAGTACTTC. Amino acids: CASSPGQYEQYF.